The 3 T cell receptor beta chains in this list originate from one sample, sequenced in a study of blood T cell repertoires in COVID-19. Sequenced by immunoSEQ multiplex PCR; TCRdb stores in-frame clones only, minus some. The sample has nearly 65,000 clones; around 84% are singletons. The sequenced sample consisted of peripheral blood. These receptors came from a human donor in a cohort sampled during active COVID-19.

Here the CDR3 DNA reads TGTGCCTGGAGTCCCGACAGGCTGGGGGCTACGCAGTATTTT. It encodes CAWSPDRLGATQYF. The chain joins TRBV30 to TRBJ2-3, with a tentative D call TRBD1 (6 bases). This CDR3 spans 14 amino acids. From germline, CDR1 is GTSNPN and CDR2 SVGIG (reference sequence). Trimming pared 2 bases from V and 8 bases from J, leaving 17 bases between.

V usage is TRBV9 and J usage is TRBJ2-1; tentatively, D is TRBD2 (5 bases). Germline lookup yields CDR1 SGDLS and CDR2 YYNGEE. V lost 0 bases and J 2 bases, leaving 12 bases between the germline ends. There are 16 residues in the CDR3. In nucleotides, the CDR3 is TGTGCCAGCAGCGTAGGCGATAGAGGGCCCTACAATGAGCAGTTCTTC. Residues: CASSVGDRGPYNEQFF.

The rearrangement uses TRBV7-9 and TRBJ1-1; no clear D. CDR3 size: 14 residues. Trimming took off 5 bases at V and 0 bases at J, with 10 bases between the two ends. Per germline, CDR1 SEHNR and CDR2 FQNEAQ (reference sequence). CDR3 nucleotide sequence: TGTGCCAGCAGCCATGGAGGGATGAACACTGAAGCTTTCTTT. Translation: CASSHGGMNTEAFF.